The T cell receptor (beta chain) described here comes from a study of cytomegalovirus exposure and HLA in healthy donors. General study results and limits: 16,951 TCR beta sequences were associated with HLA alleles at 0.05 false discovery rate in a later analysis. Most subjects had HLA-A and HLA-B alleles reportedly predicted accurately by TCR beta sequences.

On this clone: Its antigen is unidentified.

The CDR3 has 15 amino acids. V gave up 4 bases and J gave up 6 bases, with 16 bases separating them. The germline V gene encodes CDR1 SGHDT and CDR2 YYEEEE. The primer mix had 60 Vbeta and 13 Jbeta primers. Profiling relied on immunoSEQ multiplex PCR, and the TCRdb table lists in-frame clones only, not all of them. This table holds 46,000 or so clones, about 64% found once. This clonotype was sampled from a man between 60 and 70 years old in good health and CMV-seropositive. The specimen sequenced was PBMCs. The rearrangement links TRBV5-6 to TRBJ2-2, with D possibly TRBD2 on 6 matching bases. CDR3 sequence reads: CASSTAGGVSGELFF. The CDR3 bases are TGTGCCAGCAGCACCGCCGGGGGAGTGTCCGGGGAGCTGTTTTTT.